The 7 T cell receptor beta chains below were found in one sample sequenced in a study of T cell responses to AZD1222 COVID-19 vaccine. Only in-frame clones appear in the TCRdb table, and some are missing; sequencing was by immunoSEQ multiplex PCR. The sample records 90,000 to 110,000 clones, roughly 90% being singletons. Here the sequenced sample was peripheral blood, taken on day 0 of AZD1222 vaccination. These receptors were taken from an adult in good health.

The chain employs TRBV5-1 and TRBJ2-2, with 10 bases lining up with TRBD2. Looked up from germline, CDR1 is SGHRS and CDR2 is YFSETQ. This CDR3 spans 16 amino acids. J was trimmed by 6 bases and V by 0 bases; bases with no gene match: 5. Here the CDR3 DNA reads TGCGCCAGCAGCTTGGCAGGACTAGCGGAATCCGGGGAGCTGTTTTTT. Translation: CASSLAGLAESGELFF.

This clone was seen more than once but under ten times. The V and J genes are TRBV19 and TRBJ2-7; 7 bases fit TRBD1. J lost 2 bases, V lost 0 bases, and 7 bases had no gene match. The CDR3 contains 16 residues. The germline V gene has CDR1 LNHDA and CDR2 SQIVND (reference sequence). CDR3 region: CASSIDASGTAYEQYF. For the CDR3, the DNA is TGTGCCAGTAGTATAGACGCTTCCGGGACAGCCTACGAGCAGTACTTC.

This chain links TRBV4-2 with TRBJ2-5; 7 nucleotides match TRBD2. Losses at the gene ends were 2 bases for V and 1 base for J; bases not matched to a gene: 4. Germline V lookup: CDR1 LGHNA, CDR2 YNFKEQ. This CDR3 has 15 amino acids. This CDR3 is CASSQQGGPQETQYF. Written as DNA, the CDR3 is TGTGCCAGCAGCCAACAGGGAGGGCCCCAAGAGACCCAGTACTTC.

The chain uses TRBV5-1 and TRBJ2-7; TRBD1 or TRBD2 may be the D gene (5 bases each). V gave up 2 bases and J gave up 3 bases, with 27 bases separating them. CDR1 is SGHRS, CDR2 YFSETQ, per germline. This CDR3 contains 19 residues. The CDR3 protein is CASSFGQARGVGLNYEQYF. The CDR3 DNA is TGCGCCAGCAGCTTTGGGCAGGCGAGGGGTGTCGGATTGAACTACGAGCAGTACTTC.

The genes are TRBV5-1 and TRBJ2-2; 9 nucleotides line up with TRBD1. Germline V gives CDR1 SGHRS, CDR2 YFSETQ. There are 15 residues in the CDR3. V trimming: 6 bases; J trimming: 6 bases; junction bases outside the gene matches: 9. The CDR3, as DNA: TGCGCCAGCATGGAGGGACAGGGTCTCGCCGGGGAGCTGTTTTTT. Translated: CASMEGQGLAGELFF.

This clone showed up just once. This sequence joins TRBV2 and TRBJ2-4, with 13 bases matching TRBD2. The germline V gene has CDR1 SNHLY and CDR2 FYNNEI. CDR3 length equals 16 residues. The V segment lost 10 bases and the J segment 5 bases; nucleotides outside the gene matches: 11. CDR3 DNA sequence: TGTGCCAACTCAGGGACTAGCGGGAAGGGTCAAAACATTCAGTACTTC. It encodes CANSGTSGKGQNIQYF.

The chain employs TRBV19 and TRBJ1-5; D is unresolved. Germline CDR1 is LNHDA and CDR2 is SQIVND (reference sequence). Trimming took 10 bases from V and 5 from J, leaving 15 bases between them. There are 13 residues in the CDR3. DNA for the CDR3: TGTGCCACCGCTGTTCTTAGGGATCAGCCCCAGCATTTT. It translates to CATAVLRDQPQHF.